The 6 T cell receptor beta chains below were found in one sample sequenced in a study of shared clonotypes between healthy human individuals. The data were produced by immunoSEQ multiplex PCR, yet TCRdb's version contains in-frame clones alone and is incomplete. The profile shows roughly 1,600,000 clones, approximately 98.5% of them singletons. Sequencing was performed on naive CD4+ T cells sorted from blood. As to subset: CD45RA+ positively selected. These receptors were taken from a man in his thirties or forties in good health.

This clone was counted only a few times. The genes are TRBV10-1 and TRBJ2-7, with 10 bases identical to TRBD2. Per the germline V gene, CDR1 is WNHNN and CDR2 is SYGVQD (reference sequence). The CDR3 totals 15 residues. V lost 3 bases to trimming and J lost 6 bases; unmatched junction nucleotides: 8. CDR3 DNA sequence: TGCGCCAGCAGTGAACAGCGGGAGGGCCTCACCGAGCAGTACTTC. Translation: CASSEQREGLTEQYF.

The chain combines TRBV28 with TRBJ2-1, with TRBD2 as a possible D gene (5 bases). The CDR3 spans 14 residues. From germline, CDR1 is MDHEN and CDR2 SYDVKM. Trimming left V 0 bases short and J 5 bases short, with 8 bases between. DNA of the CDR3: TGTGCCAGCAGTTTATGGAGGGCCAACAATGAGCAGTTCTTC. It codes for CASSLWRANNEQFF. The entire variable domain, with the rest obtained from reference TRBV28 and TRBJ2-1, is as follows: DVKVTQSSRYLVKRTGEKVFLECVQDMDHENMFWYRQDPGLGLRLIYFSYDVKMKEKGDIPEGYSVSREKKERFSLILESASTNQTSMYLCASSLWRANNEQFFGPGTRLTVL.

The genes are TRBV7-9 and TRBJ1-1; D remains ambiguous. V was pared by 4 bases and J by 5 bases, with 8 bases between. CDR1 and CDR2 (germline): SEHNR, FQNEAQ (reference sequence). This CDR3 is 12 amino acids long. CDR3 residues: CASSWGGTEAFF. As DNA, the CDR3 is TGTGCCAGCAGCTGGGGAGGGACTGAAGCTTTCTTT.

The rearrangement uses TRBV2 and TRBJ2-3; 12 bases are shared with TRBD2. CDR3 length: 15 residues. CDR1 is SNHLY, CDR2 FYNNEI, per germline. Trimming took 8 bases from V and 1 from J; bases not matched to a gene: 4. The CDR3 DNA reads TGTGCCAGCTCCCGACTAGCGGGAGGCACAGATACGCAGTATTTT. Protein product: CASSRLAGGTDTQYF. Drawing the rest from reference TRBV2 and TRBJ2-3, the complete variable domain is EPEVTQTPSHQVTQMGQEVILRCVPISNHLYFYWYRQILGQKVEFLVSFYNNEISEKSEIFDDQFSVERPDGSNFTLKIRSTKLEDSAMYFCASSRLAGGTDTQYFGPGTRLTVL.

The V call is TRBV9, the J call TRBJ2-7; no clear D gene. Germline V CDR1 and CDR2: SGDLS, YYNGEE. With 1 base removed from V and 1 base from J, the gap between germline ends came to 9 bases. This CDR3 has 14 amino acids. CDR3 region: CASSVLPESYEQYF. As DNA, the CDR3 is TGTGCCAGCAGCGTACTCCCCGAATCCTACGAGCAGTACTTC.

This rearrangement joins TRBV2 to TRBJ2-6, with 7 bases aligning to TRBD1. V gave up 11 bases and J gave up 0 bases; unmatched junction bases: 7. The CDR3 sequence is 15 residues long. Germline CDR1 reads SNHLY; CDR2 reads FYNNEI. The DNA of the CDR3 is TGTGCCCTCCGGGACAGAGGCTCTGGGGCCAACGTCCTGACTTTC. It is translated as CALRDRGSGANVLTF.